This entry describes one T cell receptor beta chain. This clonotype was found a few times. Its antigen is not yet known. No much larger clonotype is one base removed from it; base qualities were not supplied. The method was 5' RACE. The data were produced on a NextSeq 500. To correct for sequencing error and PCR bias, the TCR library protocol tagged individual cDNA molecules with unique molecular identifiers. Sequencing covered both TCR alpha and beta chains, and within each sample the abundances of alpha and beta sequences were tightly co-correlated. The source study handled its data this way. V gene, J gene and CDR3 annotation of TCR sequences was performed with Decombinator V4. Expanded TCRs were defined as changing significantly between any two time points under a Poisson model with p below 0.0001. Abundances of TCRs were expressed as counts per million after normalisation to the total number of TCRs sequenced in each sample. TRAV1-2 paired with TRAJ12, TRAJ20 or TRAJ33 defined MAIT TCRs, while TRAV10 paired with TRAJ18 defined iNKT TCRs. VDJdb, accessed on 1 November 2021, was searched for TCRs annotated for CMV, EBV and SARS-CoV-2, and TCRs annotated for more than one antigen were excluded. TCRdb reanalyzed the raw reads on its own, using fastp at Q25 for trimming and MiXCR for clone calling, and kept in-frame beta chains. Every CDR3 protein is listed once, alongside the most common genes and DNA of its rows. Clone size and V and J calls follow TCRdb, not the original study. The sample table shows 65,000 to 95,000 distinct CDR3 sequences, and around a tenth are seen once. The ten most abundant clones make up approximately 4.9% of the sample.

This record comes from a study of early T cells in non-severe SARS-CoV-2 infection (dated by TCRdb to 2020 to 2023). Study-wide context: TCR sequencing used bulk RNA from unsorted whole blood, so alpha and beta chains could not be paired. Here is what the overall study found, with its caveats: VDJdb matching was skewed toward anti-spike CD8 responses and likely underestimated virus-specific expansions, missing private and CD4 specificities.

Set within a cohort of healthcare workers in London, UK, this nested case-control study involved weekly PCR testing of nasopharyngeal swabs along with blood sampling. Healthcare workers were recruited between 23 and 31 March 2020, during the week of the UK lockdown, and were followed weekly for up to roughly 16 weeks. CDR1 and CDR2 were assigned from the germline V gene (reference sequence) as WNHNN and SYGVQD. The CDR3 starts with the cysteine, ends with the phenylalanine, and has 12 residues. Here the CDR3 DNA is all that survives: 36 bases in frame from base 1. V and J are truncated by 3 bases and 4 bases respectively, leaving an intervening sequence of 7 bases.

Sequencing was performed on whole blood. The receptor was isolated from an adult who was a healthcare worker with PCR-confirmed SARS-CoV-2 infection or an uninfected control (not recorded which). Rearrangement joined TRBV10-1 to TRBJ2-7; the D region may be TRBD1 or TRBD2, each matching 5 bases equally. The DNA reads TGCGCCAGCAGTGAAGGGGAGTACGAGCAGTACTTC. It specifies CASSEGEYEQYF.